This T cell receptor beta chain stems from a study of T cell responses to AZD1222 COVID-19 vaccine. Overall study results and limits: Per reports, nearly half of all spike-specific TCRs target regions that are unmutated in variants.

A remark on this clone: Its antigen remains unknown.

TCRdb keeps only in-frame clones here, not all; method: immunoSEQ multiplex PCR. Of 150,000 to 200,000 clones in the sample, over 85% were seen once. Per the germline V gene, CDR1 is SGHAT and CDR2 is FQNNGV. V was clipped by 5 bases and J by 5 bases, with 7 bases between them. CDR3 length: 11 amino acids. The receptor comes from an adult in good health. The specimen was peripheral blood, collected on day 0 of AZD1222 vaccination. The chain carries TRBV11-2 and TRBJ2-7; D gene unclear. The CDR3 DNA sequence: TGTGCCAGCAGCCCGAGTCACGAGCAGTACTTC. Protein: CASSPSHEQYF.